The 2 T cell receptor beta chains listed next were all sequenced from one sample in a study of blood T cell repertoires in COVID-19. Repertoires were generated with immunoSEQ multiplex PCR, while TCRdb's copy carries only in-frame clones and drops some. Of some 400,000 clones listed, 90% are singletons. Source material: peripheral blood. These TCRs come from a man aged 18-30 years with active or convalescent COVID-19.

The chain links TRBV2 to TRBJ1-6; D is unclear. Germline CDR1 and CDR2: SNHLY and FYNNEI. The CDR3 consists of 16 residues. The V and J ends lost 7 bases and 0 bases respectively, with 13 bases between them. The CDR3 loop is CASTRTGSSYNSPLHF. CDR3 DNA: TGTGCCAGCACCCGGACGGGGAGCTCCTATAATTCACCCCTCCACTTT.

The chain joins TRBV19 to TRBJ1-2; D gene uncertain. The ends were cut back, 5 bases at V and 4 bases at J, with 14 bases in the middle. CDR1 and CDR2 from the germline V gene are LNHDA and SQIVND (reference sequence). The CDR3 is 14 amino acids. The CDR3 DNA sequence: TGTGCCAGTAGTCTGCGGGGAATGCCCTATGGCTACACCTTC. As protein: CASSLRGMPYGYTF.